This TCR beta chain is drawn from a study of CD8 T cells in Susac syndrome. V lost 9 bases to trimming and J lost 4 bases, with 10 bases between them. CDR1 and CDR2 from the germline V gene are SEHNR and FQNEAQ (reference sequence). The CDR3 runs to 12 residues. RNA, at about 0.5 to 1 ug, was reverse transcribed with random hexamers. TCRdb re-called the immunoSEQ multiplex PCR reads through MiXCR, storing one row per CDR3 protein. The sample has approximately 120,000 distinct CDR3 sequences; about 95% are singletons. In blood CD8+ and CD4+ T cells, TCR beta underwent sequencing. Negative isolation yielded CD8+ and CD4+ T cells; FACS enriched TEMRA cells.

The receptor's source is a human donor in good health. This sequence joins TRBV7-9 and TRBJ1-5; D gene unclear. Sequenced material: CD4+ T cells from PBMCs. The CDR3 nucleotides read TGTGCCAGTGGCCGGCAGAATCAGCCCCAGCATTTT. Protein: CASGRQNQPQHF.